What follows are 2 T cell receptor beta chains derived from one specimen sequenced in a study of T-cell memory formation after mild COVID-19. TCRdb redid the calling of the 5' RACE reads with MiXCR, one entry per CDR3 protein. The sample lists under 350,000 distinct CDR3 sequences, roughly 15% occurring once. Sequenced input: PBMCs or a T cell subset sorted from them (not recorded which). Receptor source: a man aged 18 to 35 who had mild COVID-19 (a few samples of this study predate the infection). Cell type and time point are not known.

This clonotype occurred a few times. This rearrangement joins TRBV29-1 to TRBJ2-7; 9 bases align to TRBD1. The V gene end was trimmed by 8 bases and the J gene end by 4 bases; junction bases not matched to a gene: 24. This CDR3 region has 18 residues. Germline CDR1 is SQVTM and CDR2 is ANQGSEA. Here the CDR3 reads CSLISRSRDRDPRYEQYF. In DNA form, the CDR3 reads TGCAGCCTTATAAGCCGGAGCCGGGACAGGGACCCACGTTACGAGCAGTACTTC.

The sample holds many counts of this clonotype. This chain connects TRBV25-1 to TRBJ2-3; 8 nucleotides line up with TRBD2. The CDR3 runs to 16 residues. Germline-derived CDR1 and CDR2 are MGHDK and SYGVNS. V was clipped by 4 bases and J by 2 bases; unmatched bases: 8. The CDR3 bases are TGTGCCAGCAGTGCCTTCGGGCGGGGGGTCACAGATACGCAGTATTTT. Protein sequence: CASSAFGRGVTDTQYF.